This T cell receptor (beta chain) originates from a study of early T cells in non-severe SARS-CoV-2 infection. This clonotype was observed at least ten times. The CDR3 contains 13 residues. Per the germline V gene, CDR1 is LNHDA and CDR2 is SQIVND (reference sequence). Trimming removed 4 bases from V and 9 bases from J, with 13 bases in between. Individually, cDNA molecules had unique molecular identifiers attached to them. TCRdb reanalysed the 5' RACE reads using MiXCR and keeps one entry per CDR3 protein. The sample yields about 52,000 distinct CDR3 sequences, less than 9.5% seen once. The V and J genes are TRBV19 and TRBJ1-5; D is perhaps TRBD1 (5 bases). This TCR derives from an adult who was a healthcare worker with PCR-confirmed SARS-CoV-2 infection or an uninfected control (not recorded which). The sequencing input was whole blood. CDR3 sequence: CASSKTAGWPQHF. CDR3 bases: TGTGCCAGTAGTAAGACAGCCGGGTGGCCCCAGCATTTT. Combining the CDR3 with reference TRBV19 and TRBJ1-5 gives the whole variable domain DGGITQSPKYLFRKEGQNVTLSCEQNLNHDAMYWYRQDPGQGLRLIYYSQIVNDFQKGDIAEGYSVSREKKESFPLTVTSAQKNPTAFYLCASSKTAGWPQHFGDGTRLSIL.